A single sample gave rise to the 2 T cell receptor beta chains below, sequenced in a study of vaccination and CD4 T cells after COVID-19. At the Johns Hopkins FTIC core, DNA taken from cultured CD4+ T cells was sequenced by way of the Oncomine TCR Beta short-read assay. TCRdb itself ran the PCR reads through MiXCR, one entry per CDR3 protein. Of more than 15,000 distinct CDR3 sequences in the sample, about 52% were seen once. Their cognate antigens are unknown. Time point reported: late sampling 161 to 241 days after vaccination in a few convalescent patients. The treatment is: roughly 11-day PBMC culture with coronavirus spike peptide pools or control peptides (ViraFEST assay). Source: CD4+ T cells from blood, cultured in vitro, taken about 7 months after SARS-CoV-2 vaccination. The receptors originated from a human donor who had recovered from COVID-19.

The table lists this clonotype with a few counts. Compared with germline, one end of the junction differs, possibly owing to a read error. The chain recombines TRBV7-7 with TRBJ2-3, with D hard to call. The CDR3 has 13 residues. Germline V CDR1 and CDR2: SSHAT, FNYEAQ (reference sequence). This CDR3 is CASSLGRSDTQYF. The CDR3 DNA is TGTGCTAGCAGCTTAGGAAGGTCAGATACGCAGTATTTT.

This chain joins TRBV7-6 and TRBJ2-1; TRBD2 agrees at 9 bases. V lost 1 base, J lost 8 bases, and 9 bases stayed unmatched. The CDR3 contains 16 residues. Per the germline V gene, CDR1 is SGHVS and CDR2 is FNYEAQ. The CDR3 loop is CASSLGGSGSVDEQFF. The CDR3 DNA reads TGTGCCAGCAGCTTAGGGGGTAGCGGGAGTGTTGATGAGCAGTTCTTC.